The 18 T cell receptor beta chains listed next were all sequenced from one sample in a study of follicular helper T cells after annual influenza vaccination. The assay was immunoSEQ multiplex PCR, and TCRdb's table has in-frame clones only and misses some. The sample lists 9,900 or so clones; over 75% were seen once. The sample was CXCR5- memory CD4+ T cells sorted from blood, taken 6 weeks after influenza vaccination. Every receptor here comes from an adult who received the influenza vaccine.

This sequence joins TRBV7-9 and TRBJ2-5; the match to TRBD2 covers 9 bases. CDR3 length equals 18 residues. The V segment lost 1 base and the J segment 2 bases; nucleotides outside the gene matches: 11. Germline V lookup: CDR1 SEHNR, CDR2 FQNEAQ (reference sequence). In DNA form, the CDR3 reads TGTGCCAGCAGCTTAGGTTTCGGGGTAGCGGGAGAACAAGAGACCCAGTACTTC. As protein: CASSLGFGVAGEQETQYF.

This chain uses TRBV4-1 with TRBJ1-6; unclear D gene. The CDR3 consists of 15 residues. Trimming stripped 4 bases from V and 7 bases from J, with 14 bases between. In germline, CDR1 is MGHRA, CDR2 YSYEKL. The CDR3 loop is CASSPRHLTNSPLHF. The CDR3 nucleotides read TGCGCCAGCAGCCCCCGACACTTAACAAATTCACCCCTCCACTTT.

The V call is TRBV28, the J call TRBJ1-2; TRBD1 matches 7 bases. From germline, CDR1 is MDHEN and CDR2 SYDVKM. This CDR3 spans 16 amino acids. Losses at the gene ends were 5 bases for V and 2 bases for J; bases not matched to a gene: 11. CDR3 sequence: CASSQLPGRGNYGYTF. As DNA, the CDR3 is TGTGCCAGCAGTCAACTCCCGGGCAGGGGGAACTATGGCTACACCTTC.

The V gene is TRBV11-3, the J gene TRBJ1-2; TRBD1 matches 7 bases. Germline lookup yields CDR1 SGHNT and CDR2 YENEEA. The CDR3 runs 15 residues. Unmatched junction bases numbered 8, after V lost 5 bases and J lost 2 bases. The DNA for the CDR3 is TGTGCCAGCAGCCCCCAGACAGGGACCAACTATGGCTACACCTTC. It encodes CASSPQTGTNYGYTF.

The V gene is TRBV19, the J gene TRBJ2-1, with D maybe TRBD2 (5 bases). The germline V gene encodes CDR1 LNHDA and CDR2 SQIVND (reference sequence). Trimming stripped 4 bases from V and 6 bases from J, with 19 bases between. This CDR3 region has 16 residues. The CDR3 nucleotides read TGTGCCAGTAGTACGTTGCGGGTGTTGGACGCCAATGAGCAGTTCTTC. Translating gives CASSTLRVLDANEQFF.

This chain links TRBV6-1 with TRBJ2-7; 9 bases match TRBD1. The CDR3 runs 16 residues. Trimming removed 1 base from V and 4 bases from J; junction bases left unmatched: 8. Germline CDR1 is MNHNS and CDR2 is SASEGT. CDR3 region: CASSEVVLGQGYEQYF. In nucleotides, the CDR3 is TGTGCCAGCAGTGAAGTTGTTTTGGGACAGGGATACGAGCAGTACTTC.

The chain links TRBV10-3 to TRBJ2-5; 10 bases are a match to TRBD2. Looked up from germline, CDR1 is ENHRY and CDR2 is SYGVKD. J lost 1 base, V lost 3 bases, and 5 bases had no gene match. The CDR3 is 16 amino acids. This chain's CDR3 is CAISESSGGRQETQYF. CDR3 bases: TGTGCCATCAGTGAAAGTAGCGGGGGGCGCCAAGAGACCCAGTACTTC.

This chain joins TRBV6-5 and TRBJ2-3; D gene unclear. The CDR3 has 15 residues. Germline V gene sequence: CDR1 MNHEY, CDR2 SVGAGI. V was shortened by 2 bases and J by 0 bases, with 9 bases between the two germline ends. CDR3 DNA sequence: TGTGCCAGCAGTTACGGACCAACTAGCACAGATACGCAGTATTTT. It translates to CASSYGPTSTDTQYF.

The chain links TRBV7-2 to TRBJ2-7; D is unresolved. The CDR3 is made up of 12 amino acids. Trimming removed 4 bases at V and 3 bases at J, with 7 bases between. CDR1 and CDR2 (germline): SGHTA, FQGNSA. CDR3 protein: CASSSSFYEQYF. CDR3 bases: TGTGCCAGCAGCTCCTCATTCTACGAGCAGTACTTC.

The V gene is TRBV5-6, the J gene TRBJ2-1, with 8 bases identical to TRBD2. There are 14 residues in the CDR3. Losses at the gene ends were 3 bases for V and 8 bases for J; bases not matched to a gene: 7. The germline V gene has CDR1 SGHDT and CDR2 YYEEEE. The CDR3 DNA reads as TGTGCCAGCAGCTCTCCGGGACTAGTCGATGAGCAGTTCTTC. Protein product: CASSSPGLVDEQFF.

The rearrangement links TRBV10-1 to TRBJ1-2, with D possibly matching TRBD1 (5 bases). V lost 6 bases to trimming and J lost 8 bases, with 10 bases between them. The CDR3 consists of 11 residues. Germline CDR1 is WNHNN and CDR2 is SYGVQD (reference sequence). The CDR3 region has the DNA TGCGCCAGCAGGGACATAGAAGGCTACACCTTC. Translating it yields CASRDIEGYTF.

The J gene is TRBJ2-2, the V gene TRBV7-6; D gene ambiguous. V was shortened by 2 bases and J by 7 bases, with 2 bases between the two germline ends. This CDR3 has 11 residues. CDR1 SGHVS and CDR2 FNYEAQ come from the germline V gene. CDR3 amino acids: CASSLSGELFF. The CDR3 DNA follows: TGTGCCAGCAGCTTAAGCGGGGAGCTGTTTTTT.

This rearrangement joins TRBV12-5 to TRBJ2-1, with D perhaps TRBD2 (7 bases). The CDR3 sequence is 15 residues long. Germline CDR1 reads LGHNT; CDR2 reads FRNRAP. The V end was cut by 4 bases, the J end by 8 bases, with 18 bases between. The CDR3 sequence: CASGYGRGAKDEQFF. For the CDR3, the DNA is TGTGCTAGTGGTTACGGTCGGGGGGCCAAGGATGAGCAGTTCTTC.

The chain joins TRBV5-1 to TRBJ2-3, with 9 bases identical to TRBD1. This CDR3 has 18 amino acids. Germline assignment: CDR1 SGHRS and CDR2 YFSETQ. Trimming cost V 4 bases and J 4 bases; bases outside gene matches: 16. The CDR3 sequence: CASSATTGTGSKADTQYF. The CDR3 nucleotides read TGCGCCAGCAGCGCCACTACCGGGACAGGGTCAAAGGCAGATACGCAGTATTTT.

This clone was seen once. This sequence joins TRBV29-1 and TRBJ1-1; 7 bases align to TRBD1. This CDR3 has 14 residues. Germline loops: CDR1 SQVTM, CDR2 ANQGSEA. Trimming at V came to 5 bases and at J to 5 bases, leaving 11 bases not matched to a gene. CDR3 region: CSVRGRQGLTEAFF. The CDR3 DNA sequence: TGCAGCGTTAGGGGACGACAGGGACTAACTGAAGCTTTCTTT.

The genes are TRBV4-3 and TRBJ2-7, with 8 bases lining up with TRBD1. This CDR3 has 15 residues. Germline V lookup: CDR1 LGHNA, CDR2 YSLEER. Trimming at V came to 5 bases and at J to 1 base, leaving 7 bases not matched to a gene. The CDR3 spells CASSIRGTGSYEQYF. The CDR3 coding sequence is TGCGCCAGCAGCATAAGAGGGACAGGTTCCTACGAGCAGTACTTC.

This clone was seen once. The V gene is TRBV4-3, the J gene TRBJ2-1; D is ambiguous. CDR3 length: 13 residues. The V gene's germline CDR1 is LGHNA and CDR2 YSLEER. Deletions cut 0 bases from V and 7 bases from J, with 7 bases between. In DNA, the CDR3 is TGCGCCAGCAGCCAAGATGCTGGGAATGAGCAGTTCTTC. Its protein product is CASSQDAGNEQFF.

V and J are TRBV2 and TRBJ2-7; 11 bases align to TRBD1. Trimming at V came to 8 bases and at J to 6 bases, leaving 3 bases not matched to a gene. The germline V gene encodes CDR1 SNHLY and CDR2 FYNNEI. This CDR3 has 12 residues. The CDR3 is CASSGQGAEQYF. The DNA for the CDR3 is TGTGCCAGCTCTGGACAGGGGGCCGAGCAGTACTTC.